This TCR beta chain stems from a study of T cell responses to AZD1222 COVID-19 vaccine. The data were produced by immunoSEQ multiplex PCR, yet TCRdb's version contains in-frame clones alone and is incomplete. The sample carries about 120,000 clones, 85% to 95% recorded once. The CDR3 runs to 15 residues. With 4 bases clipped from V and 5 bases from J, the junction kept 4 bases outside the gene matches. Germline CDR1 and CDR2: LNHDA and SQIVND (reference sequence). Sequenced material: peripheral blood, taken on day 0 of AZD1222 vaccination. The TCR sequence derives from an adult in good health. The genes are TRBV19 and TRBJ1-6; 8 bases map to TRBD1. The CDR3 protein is CASSTTGGNNSPLHF. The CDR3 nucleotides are TGTGCCAGTAGTACAACAGGGGGTAATAATTCACCCCTCCACTTT.